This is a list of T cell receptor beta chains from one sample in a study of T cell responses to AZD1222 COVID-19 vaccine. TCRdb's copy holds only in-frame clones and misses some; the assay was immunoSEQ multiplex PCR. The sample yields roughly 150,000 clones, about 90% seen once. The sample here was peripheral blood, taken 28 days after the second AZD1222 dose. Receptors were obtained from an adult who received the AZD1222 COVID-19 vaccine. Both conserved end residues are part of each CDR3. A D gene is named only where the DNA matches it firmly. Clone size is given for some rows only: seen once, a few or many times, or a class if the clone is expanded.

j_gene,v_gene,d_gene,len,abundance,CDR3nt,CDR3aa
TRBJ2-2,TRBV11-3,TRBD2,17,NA,TGTGCCAGCAGCTTAGGTCCCGGGAGGGCCAACACCGGGGAGCTGTTTTTT,CASSLGPGRANTGELFF
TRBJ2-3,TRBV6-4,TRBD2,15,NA,TGTGCCAGCAGCGTAACTAGCGGGGTTGCAGATACGCAGTATTTT,CASSVTSGVADTQYF
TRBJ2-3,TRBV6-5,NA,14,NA,TGTGCCAGCAGTTACGGGGGGCAAACAGATACGCAGTATTTT,CASSYGGQTDTQYF
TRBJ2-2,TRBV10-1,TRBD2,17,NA,TGCGCCAGCAGTGACCCTAGCGGGGGAGCGAACACCGGGGAGCTGTTTTTT,CASSDPSGGANTGELFF
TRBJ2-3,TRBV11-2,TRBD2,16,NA,TGTGCCAGCAGTTCTAGCGGGGGGTCCAGGGGAGATACGCAGTATTTT,CASSSSGGSRGDTQYF
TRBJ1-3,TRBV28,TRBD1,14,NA,TGTGCCAGCAGTCCAGGGGGCACTGGAAACACCATATATTTT,CASSPGGTGNTIYF
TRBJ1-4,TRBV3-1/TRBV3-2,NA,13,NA,TGTGCCAGCAGCCAAAGTACGAGAGACAAACTGTTTTTT,CASSQSTRDKLFF
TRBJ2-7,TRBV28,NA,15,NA,TGTGCCAGCAGTCCGGCGGGGGCGGGAGACTACGAGCAGTACTTC,CASSPAGAGDYEQYF
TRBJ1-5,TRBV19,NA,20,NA,TGTGCCAGTAGTATAGATTCGGGGGGTTGGGGCCCTGGGCGCAATCAGCCCCAGCATTTT,CASSIDSGGWGPGRNQPQHF
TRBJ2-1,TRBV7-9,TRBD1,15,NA,TGTGCCAGCAGCGGGGACAGGGGTCTTCCCAATGAGCAGTTCTTC,CASSGDRGLPNEQFF
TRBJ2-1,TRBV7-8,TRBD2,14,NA,TGTGCCAGCAGTGGCAGCGGGATCTACAATGAGCAGTTCTTC,CASSGSGIYNEQFF
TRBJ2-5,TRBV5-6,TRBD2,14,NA,TGTGCCAGCAGCTTGACGGGGGGTCAAGAGACCCAGTACTTC,CASSLTGGQETQYF
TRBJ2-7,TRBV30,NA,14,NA,TGTGCCTGGAGTAATGTCGGCAGTGCCTACGAGCAGTACTTC,CAWSNVGSAYEQYF
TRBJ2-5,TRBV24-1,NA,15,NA,TGTGCCACCAGTGGGGGGACGGAGAATGCAGAGACCCAGTACTTC,CATSGGTENAETQYF
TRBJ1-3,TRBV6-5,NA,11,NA,TGTGCCAGCAGTTACCGAACAACCATATATTTT,CASSYRTTIYF
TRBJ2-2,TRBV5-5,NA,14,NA,TGTGCCAGCAGCTCGACACTGTTCACCGGGGAGCTGTTTTTT,CASSSTLFTGELFF
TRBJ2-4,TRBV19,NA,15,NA,TGTGCCAGCTCCCGGGGCAAAGTAGCCAAAAACATTCAGTACTTC,CASSRGKVAKNIQYF
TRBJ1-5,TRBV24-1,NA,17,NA,TGTGCCACCAGTGATTCATTAGGGCATAGGACATCTCAGCCCCAGCATTTT,CATSDSLGHRTSQPQHF
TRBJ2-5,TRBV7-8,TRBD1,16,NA,TGTGCCAGCAGCCCGGCCAGACAGGGGGCAAGGGAGACCCAGTACTTC,CASSPARQGARETQYF
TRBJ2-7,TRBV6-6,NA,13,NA,TGTGCCAGCAGACCGGAGGGACCCTACGAGCAGTACTTC,CASRPEGPYEQYF
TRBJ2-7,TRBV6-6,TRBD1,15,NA,TGTGCCAGCAGGTACACCGGGGACAGGAACTACGAGCAGTACTTC,CASRYTGDRNYEQYF
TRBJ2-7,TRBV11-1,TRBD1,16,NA,TGTGCCAGCAGCTCCTCAACCGGGACAGGGTCCTACGAGCAGTACTTC,CASSSSTGTGSYEQYF
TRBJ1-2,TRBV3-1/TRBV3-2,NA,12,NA,TGTGCCAGCAGCCATCCAGGGCATGGCTACACCTTC,CASSHPGHGYTF
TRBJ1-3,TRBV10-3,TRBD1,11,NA,TGTGCCAGCCAGACAGGGATCACCATATATTTT,CASQTGITIYF
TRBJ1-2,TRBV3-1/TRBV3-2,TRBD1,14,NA,TGTGCCAGCAGCCAAGAGGACAGGGTCTATGGCTACACCTTC,CASSQEDRVYGYTF
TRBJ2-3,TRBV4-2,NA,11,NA,TGTGCCAGCTCTACCACAGATACGCAGTATTTT,CASSTTDTQYF
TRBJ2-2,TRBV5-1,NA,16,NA,TGCGCCAGCAGCCCCGGACAGCACTCGAACACCGGGGAGCTGTTTTTT,CASSPGQHSNTGELFF
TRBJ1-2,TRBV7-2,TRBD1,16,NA,TGTGCCAGCAGCTTAGAAAGGGGTCAGGGGGGCTATGGCTACACCTTC,CASSLERGQGGYGYTF
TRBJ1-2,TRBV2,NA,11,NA,TGTGCCAGCAGCGGGGGTCATGGCTACACCTTC,CASSGGHGYTF
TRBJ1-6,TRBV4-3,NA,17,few,TGCGCCAGCAGCCAAGATAGGCAGACGGAATATAATTCACCCCTCCACTTT,CASSQDRQTEYNSPLHF
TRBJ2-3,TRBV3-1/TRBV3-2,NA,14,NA,TGTGCCAGCAGCCAAGCCGCTAAGGGAGATACGCAGTATTTT,CASSQAAKGDTQYF
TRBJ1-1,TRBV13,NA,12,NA,TGTGCCAGCAGCTTAGGACGTACTGAAGCTTTCTTT,CASSLGRTEAFF
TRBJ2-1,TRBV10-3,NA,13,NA,TGTGCCATCAGTGAACCGGGGATCGATGAGCAGTTCTTC,CAISEPGIDEQFF
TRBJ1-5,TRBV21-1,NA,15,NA,TGTGCCAGCAGAGATATACAGGGTTTGAGTCAGCCCCAGCATTTT,CASRDIQGLSQPQHF
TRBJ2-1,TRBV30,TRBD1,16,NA,TGTGCCTGGAGGCCGTCCGACAGGGTCGGCGGCAATGAGCAGTTCTTC,CAWRPSDRVGGNEQFF
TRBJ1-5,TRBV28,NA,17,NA,TGTGCCAGCAGGACTAGGAGTGAGGGTTTTAGCAATCAGCCCCAGCATTTT,CASRTRSEGFSNQPQHF
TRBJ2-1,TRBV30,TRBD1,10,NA,TGTGCCCAGGGGGCCAATGAGCAGTTCTTC,CAQGANEQFF
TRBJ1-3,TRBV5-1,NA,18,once,TGCGCCAGCAGCTTGGGACAGGATCCCCCGCCGCCTGGAAACACCATATATTTT,CASSLGQDPPPPGNTIYF
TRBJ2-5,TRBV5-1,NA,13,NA,TGCGCCAGCAGCTTGGGCGTTAGAGAGACCCAGTACTTC,CASSLGVRETQYF
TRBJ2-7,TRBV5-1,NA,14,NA,TGCGCCAGCACCCTAATCCCCGGGAACCACGAGCAGTACTTC,CASTLIPGNHEQYF
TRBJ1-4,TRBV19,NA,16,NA,TGTGCCAGTAGCACGACAGGACCTGCAACTAATGAAAAACTGTTTTTT,CASSTTGPATNEKLFF
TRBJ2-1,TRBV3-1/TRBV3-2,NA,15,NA,TGTGCCAGCAGCCACCACAGGGTATCCTACAATGAGCAGTTCTTC,CASSHHRVSYNEQFF
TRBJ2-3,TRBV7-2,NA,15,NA,TGTGCCAGCAGCTTAGCGAATTACAGGGCAGATACGCAGTATTTT,CASSLANYRADTQYF
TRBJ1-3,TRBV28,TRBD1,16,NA,TGTGCCAGCAGTTCTAGACAGGGGCGGTTTGGAAACACCATATATTTT,CASSSRQGRFGNTIYF
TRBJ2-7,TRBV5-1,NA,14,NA,TGCGCCAGCAGCCCGGGAGTTAGGGGGCGCGAGCAGTACTTC,CASSPGVRGREQYF